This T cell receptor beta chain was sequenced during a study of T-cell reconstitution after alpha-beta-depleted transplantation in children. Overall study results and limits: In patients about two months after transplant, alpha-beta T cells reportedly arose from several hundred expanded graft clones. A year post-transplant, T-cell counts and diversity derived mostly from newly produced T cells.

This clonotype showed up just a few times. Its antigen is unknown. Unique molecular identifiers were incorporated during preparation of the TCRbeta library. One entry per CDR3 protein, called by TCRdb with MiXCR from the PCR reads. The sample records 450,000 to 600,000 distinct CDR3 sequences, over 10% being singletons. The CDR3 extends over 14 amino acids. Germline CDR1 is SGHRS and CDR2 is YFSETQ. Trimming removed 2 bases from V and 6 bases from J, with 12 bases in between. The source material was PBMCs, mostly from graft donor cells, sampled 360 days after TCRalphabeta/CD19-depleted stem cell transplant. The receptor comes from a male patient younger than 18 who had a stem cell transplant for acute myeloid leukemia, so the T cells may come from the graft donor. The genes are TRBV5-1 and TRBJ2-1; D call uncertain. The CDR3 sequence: CASSFGVLGNEQFF. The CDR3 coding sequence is TGCGCCAGCAGCTTTGGGGTTTTAGGCAATGAGCAGTTCTTC.